The 9 T cell receptor beta chains reported below all come from one sample, sequenced in a study of blood T cell repertoires in COVID-19. Clones were sequenced by immunoSEQ multiplex PCR, and TCRdb holds only the in-frame ones, with some missing. The data contain about 260,000 clones, approximately 91% of them singletons. Sequenced: peripheral blood. These receptors originate from a human donor in a cohort sampled during active COVID-19.

The CDR3 DNA reads TGTGCCAGCAGTTTAGGCAACAAACAGGGAAAGTCTGAAGCTTTCTTT. Its protein product is CASSLGNKQGKSEAFF. The rearrangement uses TRBV27 and TRBJ1-1; possible D gene TRBD1, 6 bases. Germline V gives CDR1 MNHEY, CDR2 SMNVEV (reference sequence). Between the trimmed V and J ends, which lost 2 bases and 6 bases, there was a span of 19 bases. The CDR3 contains 16 residues.

The genes are TRBV7-9 and TRBJ1-6; D gene ambiguous. Germline V CDR1 and CDR2: SEHNR, FQNEAQ (reference sequence). Trimming left V 1 base short and J 11 bases short, with 12 bases between. The CDR3 has 14 residues. The CDR3 protein is CASSLVYAGTPLHF. As DNA, the CDR3 is TGTGCCAGCAGCTTAGTCTATGCCGGGACACCCCTCCACTTT.

V gene TRBV5-8 combines with J gene TRBJ1-3, with a possible D match to TRBD1 (6 bases). This CDR3 has 15 amino acids. CDR1 and CDR2 (germline): SGHTS, YDEGEE. V was pared by 1 base and J by 2 bases, with 10 bases between. The CDR3 is CASSLRGAPGNTIYF. The CDR3 nucleotides are TGTGCCAGCAGCTTGCGGGGGGCACCTGGAAACACCATATATTTT.

The chain carries TRBV3-1 (or the pseudogene TRBV3-2) and TRBJ1-1; 8 bases map to TRBD1. V lost 2 bases to trimming and J lost 11 bases; unmatched junction nucleotides: 13. Germline V gene lookup returns CDR1 LGHDT and CDR2 YNNKEL (reference sequence). There are 15 residues in the CDR3. The CDR3: CASSQRTGLGSVAFF. CDR3 sequence (DNA): TGTGCCAGCAGCCAACGGACAGGGTTGGGTAGTGTGGCTTTCTTT.

The CDR3 bases are TGTGCCAGCATCAGTAGCGGGTACGAGCAGTACTTC. This encodes CASISSGYEQYF. J is TRBJ2-7 and V is TRBV27; 7 bases match TRBD2. Germline loops: CDR1 MNHEY, CDR2 SMNVEV (reference sequence). The length of the CDR3 is 12 residues. J lost 4 bases, V lost 7 bases, and 4 bases had no gene match.

This chain uses TRBV6-6 with TRBJ2-7; D is possibly TRBD2 (6 bases). Germline V gene data show CDR1 as MNHNY and CDR2 as SVGAGI (reference sequence). The CDR3 spans 12 residues. The V and J ends lost 5 bases and 2 bases respectively, with 7 bases between them. The CDR3 is CASSGTPYEQYF. In DNA form, the CDR3 reads TGTGCCAGCAGTGGGACTCCCTACGAGCAGTACTTC.

The chain recombines TRBV4-1 with TRBJ2-3; a possible D gene is TRBD2 (5 bases). Germline-derived CDR1 and CDR2 are MGHRA and YSYEKL. The V gene lost 0 bases and the J gene lost 1 base, with 17 bases spanning the gap. The CDR3 is made up of 18 amino acids. The CDR3, as DNA: TGCGCCAGCAGCCAAGAGCCGGGATCCCGGATGGGCACAGATACGCAGTATTTT. It specifies CASSQEPGSRMGTDTQYF.

This chain joins TRBV5-1 and TRBJ2-7; TRBD2 might be the D (5 bases). Germline V gene sequence: CDR1 SGHRS, CDR2 YFSETQ. V was clipped by 0 bases and J by 4 bases, with 11 bases between them. The CDR3 runs to 14 residues. The CDR3 bases are TGCGCCAGCAGCTTGGTGGGGAGCGGTTACGAGCAGTACTTC. Protein sequence: CASSLVGSGYEQYF. Variable domain in full (rest from reference TRBV5-1 and TRBJ2-7): KAGVTQTPRYLIKTRGQQVTLSCSPISGHRSVSWYQQTPGQGLQFLFEYFSETQRNKGNFPGRFSGRQFSNSRSEMNVSTLELGDSALYLCASSLVGSGYEQYFGPGTRLTVT.

J is TRBJ1-5 and V is TRBV19; D remains ambiguous. Germline CDR1 LNHDA, CDR2 SQIVND (reference sequence). CDR3 length: 15 amino acids. Deletions cut 1 base from V and 4 bases from J, with 11 bases between. CDR3 sequence reads: CASSIGEVYNQPQHF. The DNA for the CDR3 is TGTGCCAGTAGTATAGGAGAGGTCTATAATCAGCCCCAGCATTTT.